This TCR beta chain came from a study of identical twins. This clonotype was detected ten times or more. CDR1 is MNHEY and CDR2 is SVGAGI in the germline V gene. With 0 bases removed from V and 4 bases from J, the gap between germline ends came to 12 bases. The CDR3 is 15 residues long. TCRdb independently ran MiXCR on the 5' RACE reads; one entry per CDR3 protein. The sample holds about 340,000 distinct CDR3 sequences, about 9% seen once. The sequence derives from a woman aged 50 to 60 in good health. The sequenced material came from naive T cells sorted from blood. The rearrangement joins TRBV6-5 to TRBJ1-2; D not certain. The CDR3 reads CASSYSGRRSYGYTF. The CDR3 DNA reads TGTGCCAGCAGTTACTCCGGACGGAGATCCTATGGCTACACCTTC.